The present T cell receptor (beta chain) was sequenced within a study of a mutant IDH1 vaccine in newly diagnosed glioma. Looking at the study overall: Among treated patients, 62.5% were male and around 40% female, and mean age was approximately 43 years.

Germline CDR1 and CDR2: LNHDA and SQIVND (reference sequence). The CDR3 runs 14 residues. V shed 1 base and J shed 5 bases, with 11 bases lying between them. Sequencing was performed with immunoSEQ multiplex PCR; in TCRdb, only in-frame clones are kept and a portion is missing. The table includes 45,000 to 55,000 clones, about 82% detected once. As for this clone: What it recognizes is unknown.

Time point noted: week 35, safety follow-up. In the vaccine, a single dose held 300 ug of the mutant IDH1 20-mer peptide, along with topical imiquimod. Patients underwent eight vaccinations, which took place in weeks 1, 3, 5, 7, 11, 15, 19 and 23. Regarding the study as a whole: Evidence of vaccine-induced immune responses was documented in 80% to 95% of patients.

The TCR was taken from a man in his forties or fifties with glioma. This specimen consisted of PBMCs, obtained from a glioma patient whose treatment included an IDH1 peptide vaccine. The chain carries TRBV19 and TRBJ1-1, with a possible D match to TRBD1 (5 bases). The CDR3 protein is CASSIGGPFTEAFF. Written as DNA, the CDR3 is TGTGCCAGTAGTATAGGGGGCCCGTTTACTGAAGCTTTCTTT.